Included here is one T cell receptor beta chain sequence, with context. These data are taken from a study of T-cell reconstitution after alpha-beta-depleted transplantation in children. Germline-derived CDR1 and CDR2 are SEHNR and FQNEAQ (reference sequence). V shed 4 bases and J shed 0 bases, with 16 bases lying between them. The CDR3 is made up of 16 amino acids. During its preparation, the TCRbeta library received unique molecular identifiers. TCRdb fed the PCR reads into MiXCR, producing one record per CDR3 protein. The profile shows about 610,000 distinct CDR3 sequences, roughly 10% of them singletons.

This chain connects TRBV7-9 to TRBJ2-7, with D perhaps being TRBD1 or TRBD2 (5 bases each). Sequencing used PBMCs from the stem cell graft donor, obtained from the stem cell graft. This TCR derives from a human donor who donated a stem cell graft to a child with acute myeloid leukemia. The CDR3 nucleotides read TGTGCCAGCAGCTCGGTTCCCCCGGGACCCTCCTACGAGCAGTACTTC. Its protein is CASSSVPPGPSYEQYF.